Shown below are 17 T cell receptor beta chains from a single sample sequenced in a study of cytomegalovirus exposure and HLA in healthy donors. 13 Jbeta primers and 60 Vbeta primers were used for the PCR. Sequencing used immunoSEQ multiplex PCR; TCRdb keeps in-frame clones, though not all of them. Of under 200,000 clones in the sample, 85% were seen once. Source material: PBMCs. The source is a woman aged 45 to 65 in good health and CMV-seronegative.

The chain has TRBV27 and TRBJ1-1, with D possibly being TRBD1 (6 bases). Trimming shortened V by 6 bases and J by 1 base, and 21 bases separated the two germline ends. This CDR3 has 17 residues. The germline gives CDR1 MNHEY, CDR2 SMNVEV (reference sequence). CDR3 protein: CASSDRSYMDSNTEAFF. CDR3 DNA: TGTGCCAGCAGCGACAGGAGCTACATGGACTCGAACACTGAAGCTTTCTTT.

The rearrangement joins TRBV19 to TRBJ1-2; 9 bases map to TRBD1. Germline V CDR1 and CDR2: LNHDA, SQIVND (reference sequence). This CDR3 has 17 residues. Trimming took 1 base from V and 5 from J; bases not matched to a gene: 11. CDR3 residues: CASSIAPGQGRLYGYTF. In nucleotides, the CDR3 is TGTGCCAGTAGTATAGCGCCGGGACAGGGTCGGTTGTATGGCTACACCTTC.

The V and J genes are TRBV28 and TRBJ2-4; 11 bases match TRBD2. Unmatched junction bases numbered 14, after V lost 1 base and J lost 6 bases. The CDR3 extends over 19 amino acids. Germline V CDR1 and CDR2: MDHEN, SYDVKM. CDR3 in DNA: TGTGCCAGCAGTTTATCCCCCCCATCACTAGCGGGAGTGGGAAACATTCAGTACTTC. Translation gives CASSLSPPSLAGVGNIQYF. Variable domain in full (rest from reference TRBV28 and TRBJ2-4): DVKVTQSSRYLVKRTGEKVFLECVQDMDHENMFWYRQDPGLGLRLIYFSYDVKMKEKGDIPEGYSVSREKKERFSLILESASTNQTSMYLCASSLSPPSLAGVGNIQYFGAGTRLSVL.

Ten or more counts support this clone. CDR3 residues: CASSELAGSYNEQFF. The DNA of the CDR3 is TGTGCCAGCAGTGAACTAGCGGGCTCCTACAATGAGCAGTTCTTC. The genes are TRBV6-1 and TRBJ2-1; 8 bases fit TRBD2. The ends lost 2 bases at V and 0 bases at J; junction bases unmatched: 0. The germline CDR1 and CDR2 sequences are MNHNS and SASEGT. The CDR3 has 15 residues.

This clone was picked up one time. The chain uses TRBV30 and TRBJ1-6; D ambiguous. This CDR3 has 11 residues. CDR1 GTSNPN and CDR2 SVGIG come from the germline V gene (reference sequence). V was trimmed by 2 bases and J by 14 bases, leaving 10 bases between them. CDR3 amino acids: CAWSLLETLHF. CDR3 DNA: TGTGCCTGGAGTCTCCTGGAGACCCTCCACTTT.

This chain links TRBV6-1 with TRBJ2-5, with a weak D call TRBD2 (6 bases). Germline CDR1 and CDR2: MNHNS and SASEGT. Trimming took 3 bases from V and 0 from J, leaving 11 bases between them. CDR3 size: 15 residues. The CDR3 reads CASSEPGLNQETQYF. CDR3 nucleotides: TGTGCCAGCAGTGAGCCGGGACTCAACCAAGAGACCCAGTACTTC.

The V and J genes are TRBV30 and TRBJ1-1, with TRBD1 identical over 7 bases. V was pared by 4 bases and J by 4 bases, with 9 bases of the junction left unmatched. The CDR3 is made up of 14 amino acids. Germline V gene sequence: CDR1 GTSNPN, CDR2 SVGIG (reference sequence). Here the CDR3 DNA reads TGTGCCTGGACCCGACAGGGTCTGCGCACTGAAGCTTTCTTT. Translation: CAWTRQGLRTEAFF.

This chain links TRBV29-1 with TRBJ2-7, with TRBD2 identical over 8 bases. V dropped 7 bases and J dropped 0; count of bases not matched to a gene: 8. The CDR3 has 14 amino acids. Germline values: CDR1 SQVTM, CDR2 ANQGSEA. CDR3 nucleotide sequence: TGCAGCGCCCTACGGGGGGGACCCTCCTACGAGCAGTACTTC. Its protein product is CSALRGGPSYEQYF.

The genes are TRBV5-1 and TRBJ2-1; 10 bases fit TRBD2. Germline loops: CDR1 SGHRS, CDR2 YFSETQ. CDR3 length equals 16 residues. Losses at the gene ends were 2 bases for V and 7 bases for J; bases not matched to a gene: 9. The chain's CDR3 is CASSLPLLAGDNEQFF. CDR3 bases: TGCGCCAGCAGCTTACCCCTTCTAGCGGGAGATAATGAGCAGTTCTTC.

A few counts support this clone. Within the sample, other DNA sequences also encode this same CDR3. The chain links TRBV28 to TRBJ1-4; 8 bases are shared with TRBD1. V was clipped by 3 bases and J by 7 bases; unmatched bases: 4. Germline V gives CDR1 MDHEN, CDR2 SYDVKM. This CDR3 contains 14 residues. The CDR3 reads CASSFRQGREKLFF. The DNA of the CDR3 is TGTGCCAGCAGTTTTCGACAGGGGCGTGAAAAACTGTTTTTT. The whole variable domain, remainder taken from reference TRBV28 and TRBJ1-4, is DVKVTQSSRYLVKRTGEKVFLECVQDMDHENMFWYRQDPGLGLRLIYFSYDVKMKEKGDIPEGYSVSREKKERFSLILESASTNQTSMYLCASSFRQGREKLFFGSGTQLSVL.

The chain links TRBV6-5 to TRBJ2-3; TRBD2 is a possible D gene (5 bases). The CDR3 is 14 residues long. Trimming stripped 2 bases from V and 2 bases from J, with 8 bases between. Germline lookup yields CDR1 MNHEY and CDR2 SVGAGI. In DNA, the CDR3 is TGTGCCAGCAGTTACGCTAGCACCACAGATACGCAGTATTTT. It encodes CASSYASTTDTQYF.

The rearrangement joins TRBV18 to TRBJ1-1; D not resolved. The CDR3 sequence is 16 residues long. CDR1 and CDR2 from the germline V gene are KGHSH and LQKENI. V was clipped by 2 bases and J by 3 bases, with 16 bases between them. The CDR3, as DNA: TGTGCCAGCTCACCAGGGCCCCCAGCAGGTGACACTGAAGCTTTCTTT. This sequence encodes CASSPGPPAGDTEAFF. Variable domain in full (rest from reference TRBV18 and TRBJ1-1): NAGVMQNPRHLVRRRGQEARLRCSPMKGHSHVYWYRQLPEEGLKFMVYLQKENIIDESGMPKERFSAEFPKEGPSILRIQQVVRGDSAAYFCASSPGPPAGDTEAFFGQGTRLTVV.

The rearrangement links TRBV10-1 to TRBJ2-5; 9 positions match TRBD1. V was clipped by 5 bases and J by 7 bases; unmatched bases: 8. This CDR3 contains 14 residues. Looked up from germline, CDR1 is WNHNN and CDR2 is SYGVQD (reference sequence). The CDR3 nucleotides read TGCGCCAGCAGTCCAGAGACAGGGGGTGGGACCCAGTACTTC. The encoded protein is CASSPETGGGTQYF.

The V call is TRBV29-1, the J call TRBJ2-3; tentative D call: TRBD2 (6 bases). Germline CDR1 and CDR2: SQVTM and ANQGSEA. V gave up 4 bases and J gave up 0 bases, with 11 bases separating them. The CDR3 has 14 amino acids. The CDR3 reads CSVARGTSTDTQYF. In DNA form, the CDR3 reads TGCAGCGTTGCTCGCGGGACTAGCACAGATACGCAGTATTTT.

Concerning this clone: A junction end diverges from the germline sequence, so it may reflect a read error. The CDR3 region has the DNA TGTGCCAGCACTGTGGACCGGGACAGGGTTTCATCCCTCCACTTT. This translates into CASTVDRDRVSSLHF. The chain joins TRBV2 to TRBJ1-6, with 9 bases that match TRBD1. Germline V gene data show CDR1 as SNHLY and CDR2 as FYNNEI. The CDR3 covers 15 residues.

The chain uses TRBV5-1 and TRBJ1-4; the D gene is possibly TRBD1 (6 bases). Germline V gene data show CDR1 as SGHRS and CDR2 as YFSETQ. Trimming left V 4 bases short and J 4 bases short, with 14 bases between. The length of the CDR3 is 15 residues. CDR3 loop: CASSGKGVFNEKLFF. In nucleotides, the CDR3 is TGCGCCAGCAGCGGGAAGGGGGTTTTTAATGAAAAACTGTTTTTT. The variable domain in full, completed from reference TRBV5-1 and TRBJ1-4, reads KAGVTQTPRYLIKTRGQQVTLSCSPISGHRSVSWYQQTPGQGLQFLFEYFSETQRNKGNFPGRFSGRQFSNSRSEMNVSTLELGDSALYLCASSGKGVFNEKLFFGSGTQLSVL.

This chain's CDR3 is CASSLMRANNEQFF. CDR3 nucleotides: TGCGCCAGCAGCTTGATGAGGGCTAACAATGAGCAGTTCTTC. This rearrangement joins TRBV5-1 to TRBJ2-1, with D possibly matching TRBD2 (5 bases). The V end was cut by 1 base, the J end by 5 bases, with 10 bases between. Germline-derived CDR1 and CDR2 are SGHRS and YFSETQ. CDR3 length: 14 residues.